The 27 T cell receptor beta chains in this list originate from one sample, sequenced in a study of blood T cell repertoires in COVID-19. Sequencing used immunoSEQ multiplex PCR; TCRdb keeps in-frame clones, though not all of them. The data show 75,000 to 95,000 clones, roughly 80% seen once. Input material: peripheral blood. Receptors originate from a woman between 40 and 55 years old with active or convalescent COVID-19.

The chain recombines TRBV10-3 with TRBJ1-3, with TRBD1 matching over 7 bases. There are 17 residues in the CDR3. Germline assignment: CDR1 ENHRY and CDR2 SYGVKD. The junction had 13 bases not matched to a gene; V was cut back by 6 bases and J by 2 bases. DNA of the CDR3: TGTGCCATCAGATCGGACAGGATGGAACTTACTGGAAACACCATATATTTT. Its translation is CAIRSDRMELTGNTIYF.

This chain's CDR3 is CASSSGRLAGGLGETQYF. CDR3 nucleotides: TGTGCCAGCAGCAGCGGACGACTAGCGGGAGGATTGGGAGAGACCCAGTACTTC. V gene TRBV7-9 combines with J gene TRBJ2-5; 13 nucleotides line up with TRBD2. The CDR3 is made up of 18 amino acids. With V trimmed by 5 bases and J by 4 bases, 13 bases remained unmatched. CDR1 SEHNR and CDR2 FQNEAQ come from the germline V gene (reference sequence).

The chain links TRBV6-2 or TRBV6-3 to TRBJ2-7; D possibly corresponds to TRBD2 (5 bases). Germline V gene lookup returns CDR1 MNHEY and CDR2 SVGEGT. Trimming shortened V by 6 bases and J by 6 bases, and 15 bases separated the two germline ends. The CDR3 is 13 amino acids. The CDR3 nucleotides read TGTGCCAGCAGCCCCGTGAGGGCGGGCGAGCAGTACTTC. The encoded protein is CASSPVRAGEQYF.

The J gene is TRBJ2-1, the V gene TRBV27; TRBD2 agrees at 15 bases. The germline gives CDR1 MNHEY, CDR2 SMNVEV (reference sequence). V shed 4 bases and J 9 bases; nucleotides not matched to a gene: 7. The CDR3 is 16 residues long. CDR3 in DNA: TGTGCCAGCAGTTCCGGACTAGCGGGAGGGCGGGGTGAGCAGTTCTTC. Translating gives CASSSGLAGGRGEQFF.

The V and J genes are TRBV10-3 and TRBJ1-1, with a weak D call TRBD1 (5 bases). This CDR3 has 13 amino acids. The germline CDR1 and CDR2 sequences are ENHRY and SYGVKD. Trimming shortened V by 4 bases and J by 6 bases, and 12 bases separated the two germline ends. CDR3 in amino acids: CAISGTRVPEAFF. The DNA for the CDR3 is TGTGCCATCAGTGGAACCAGGGTCCCTGAAGCTTTCTTT.

The table lists this clone with a few counts. V and J are TRBV4-1 and TRBJ1-4, with 11 bases lining up with TRBD1. CDR3 length equals 15 residues. V gave up 1 base and J gave up 7 bases; unmatched junction bases: 2. Germline V gene lookup returns CDR1 MGHRA and CDR2 YSYEKL. This CDR3 is CASSQGTGGSEKLFF. Here the CDR3 DNA reads TGCGCCAGCAGCCAAGGGACAGGGGGCTCTGAAAAACTGTTTTTT.

The J gene is TRBJ2-1, the V gene TRBV6-5, with TRBD1 as a possible D gene (5 bases). Trimming stripped 2 bases from V and 3 bases from J, with 11 bases between. This CDR3 is 15 amino acids long. From germline, CDR1 is MNHEY and CDR2 SVGAGI. The CDR3 region is CASSYPTDFYNEQFF. CDR3 bases: TGTGCCAGCAGTTACCCGACAGATTTCTACAATGAGCAGTTCTTC.

The V gene is TRBV7-2, the J gene TRBJ1-5; the match to TRBD1 covers 9 bases. The CDR3 has 16 amino acids. The germline V gene has CDR1 SGHTA and CDR2 FQGNSA. Unmatched junction bases numbered 5, after V lost 5 bases and J lost 0 bases. The CDR3 DNA is TGTGCCAGCAGCGTACAGGGGGCAAATAGCAATCAGCCCCAGCATTTT. It translates to CASSVQGANSNQPQHF.

The rearrangement links TRBV6-5 to TRBJ1-3; the match to TRBD1 covers 8 bases. The CDR3 loop spans 15 amino acids. Trimming cost V 4 bases and J 4 bases; bases outside gene matches: 6. Germline loops: CDR1 MNHEY, CDR2 SVGAGI. CDR3 DNA: TGTGCCAGCAGTTTCCTGGACAGGGAAGGAAACACCATATATTTT. Protein sequence: CASSFLDREGNTIYF.

The genes are TRBV19 and TRBJ1-5; D unresolved. The CDR3 consists of 15 residues. Trimming removed 3 bases at V and 0 bases at J, with 9 bases between. The germline V gene encodes CDR1 LNHDA and CDR2 SQIVND (reference sequence). CDR3 nucleotide sequence: TGTGCCAGTAGTATTGTCGGAGATAGCAATCAGCCCCAGCATTTT. This codes for CASSIVGDSNQPQHF.

The J gene is TRBJ2-6, the V gene TRBV27, with a weak D call TRBD2 (6 bases). V lost 4 bases to trimming and J lost 0 bases, with 13 bases between them. The CDR3 covers 17 residues. Germline V gives CDR1 MNHEY, CDR2 SMNVEV (reference sequence). For the CDR3, the DNA is TGTGCCAGCAGTTGGGACTCTAGATTCTCTGGGGCCAACGTCCTGACTTTC. This translates into CASSWDSRFSGANVLTF.

The V and J genes are TRBV7-8 and TRBJ2-2, with D perhaps TRBD2 (5 bases). Trimming removed 3 bases from V and 6 bases from J, with 11 bases in between. The germline V gene has CDR1 SGHVS and CDR2 FQNEAQ. This CDR3 contains 14 residues. CDR3 DNA: TGTGCCAGCAGCTTGACATGGGGAGCCGGGGAGCTGTTTTTT. It yields the protein CASSLTWGAGELFF.

The chain links TRBV6-2 or TRBV6-3 to TRBJ1-1; D is possibly TRBD1 (6 bases). The CDR3 has 12 amino acids. The V end was cut by 4 bases, the J end by 10 bases, with 13 bases between. Looked up from germline, CDR1 is MNHEY and CDR2 is SVGEGT. CDR3 nucleotides: TGTGCCAGCAGTTCTCAGGGGAGATCAGCTTTCTTT. Translation gives CASSSQGRSAFF.

CDR3 region: CASSPRTGRRTEAFF. CDR3 DNA sequence: TGTGCCAGCAGTCCCCGGACAGGGAGGCGCACTGAAGCTTTCTTT. The chain combines TRBV6-5 with TRBJ1-1; TRBD1 aligns across 8 bases. The CDR3 sequence is 15 residues long. V dropped 5 bases and J dropped 4; count of bases not matched to a gene: 9. The germline CDR1 and CDR2 sequences are MNHEY and SVGAGI.

The chain carries TRBV6-6 and TRBJ1-4; D gene unclear. The germline V gene encodes CDR1 MNHNY and CDR2 SVGAGI (reference sequence). The V and J ends lost 2 bases and 6 bases respectively, with 10 bases between them. The CDR3 runs to 14 residues. The CDR3, as DNA: TGTGCCAGCAGTTACCCGGAGCGAGATGAAAAACTGTTTTTT. It is translated as CASSYPERDEKLFF.

The chain links TRBV11-2 to TRBJ2-5; 14 bases are a match to TRBD2. V dropped 6 bases and J dropped 1; count of bases not matched to a gene: 4. CDR3 length equals 16 residues. The germline gives CDR1 SGHAT, CDR2 FQNNGV. Here the CDR3 DNA reads TGTGCCAGCAGACACGGGACTAGCGGGGGCCAAGAGACCCAGTACTTC. Protein sequence: CASRHGTSGGQETQYF. Based on the CDR3 plus reference TRBV11-2 and TRBJ2-5, the full variable domain is EAGVAQSPRYKIIEKRQSVAFWCNPISGHATLYWYQQILGQGPKLLIQFQNNGVVDDSQLPKDRFSAERLKGVDSTLKIQPAKLEDSAVYLCASRHGTSGGQETQYFGPGTRLLVL.

J is TRBJ2-1 and V is TRBV6-6; weak D call: TRBD2 (6 bases). Germline V gene sequence: CDR1 MNHNY, CDR2 SVGAGI (reference sequence). Trimming pared 7 bases from V and 3 bases from J, leaving 13 bases between. The CDR3 has 14 amino acids. In nucleotides, the CDR3 is TGTGCCAGCAAAGGGGAGGTGGGCTACAATGAGCAGTTCTTC. This encodes CASKGEVGYNEQFF.

The chain is built from TRBV14 and TRBJ1-2; D not resolved. Germline CDR1 SGHDN, CDR2 FVKESK. V shed 2 bases and J shed 0 bases, with 4 bases lying between them. CDR3 length: 13 residues. The chain's CDR3 is CASSQHPNYGYTF. The CDR3 DNA follows: TGTGCCAGCAGCCAACATCCTAACTATGGCTACACCTTC.

Only one count was recorded for this clone. This rearrangement joins TRBV18 to TRBJ2-5; D remains ambiguous. Germline V CDR1 and CDR2: KGHSH, LQKENI. The CDR3 runs to 13 residues. V was cut by 2 bases and J by 4 bases, with 8 bases left in between. The CDR3 sequence is CASSPTLSETQYF. CDR3 DNA: TGTGCCAGCTCACCAACTCTTTCAGAGACCCAGTACTTC.

The V gene is TRBV3-1 (or the pseudogene TRBV3-2), the J gene TRBJ1-3, with 9 bases lining up with TRBD1. V shed 1 base and J 6 bases; nucleotides not matched to a gene: 7. CDR1 LGHDT and CDR2 YNNKEL come from the germline V gene (reference sequence). This CDR3 has 16 residues. The CDR3 loop reads CASSQAGQGSANTIYF. The CDR3 DNA is TGTGCCAGCAGCCAAGCCGGACAGGGGTCCGCAAACACCATATATTTT.

This chain connects TRBV27 to TRBJ2-1; D may be TRBD1 (5 bases). This CDR3 contains 14 residues. Per germline, CDR1 MNHEY and CDR2 SMNVEV (reference sequence). V was trimmed by 5 bases and J by 4 bases, leaving 12 bases between them. CDR3 amino acids: CASSNYGAYNEQFF. The CDR3 bases are TGTGCCAGCAGTAATTATGGGGCTTACAATGAGCAGTTCTTC.

The V gene is TRBV7-9, the J gene TRBJ2-7, with a tentative D call TRBD1 (6 bases). V lost 5 bases and J lost 2, with 13 bases in between. This CDR3 spans 14 amino acids. In germline, CDR1 is SEHNR, CDR2 FQNEAQ (reference sequence). For the CDR3, the DNA is TGTGCCAGCAGCGAACAGGGAAGGACCTACGAGCAGTACTTC. It yields the protein CASSEQGRTYEQYF.

This clone was seen a single time. This rearrangement joins TRBV15 to TRBJ2-7, with TRBD1 matching over 8 bases. V trimming: 3 bases; J trimming: 2 bases; junction bases outside the gene matches: 24. The germline V gene has CDR1 LNHNV and CDR2 YYDKDF (reference sequence). The CDR3 consists of 21 residues. CDR3 sequence (DNA): TGTGCCACCAGCAGTTCGCCCCAAAAGGTCGTTTCGGACAGGGTGGCCTACGAGCAGTACTTC. Translation: CATSSSPQKVVSDRVAYEQYF.

This clone was recorded a few times. The rearrangement uses TRBV7-9 and TRBJ2-5; tentative D call: TRBD1 (6 bases). This CDR3 spans 14 amino acids. With 4 bases removed from V and 7 bases from J, the gap between germline ends came to 16 bases. Germline V CDR1 and CDR2: SEHNR, FQNEAQ (reference sequence). The CDR3 is CASSSGTGLRTQYF. The CDR3 DNA sequence: TGTGCCAGCAGCTCCGGAACAGGGTTGAGGACCCAGTACTTC.

This clone has only a few counts. The chain combines TRBV30 with TRBJ2-7; D is possibly TRBD1 (6 bases). Germline V gene data show CDR1 as GTSNPN and CDR2 as SVGIG (reference sequence). CDR3 length: 10 amino acids. CDR3 region: CAGGTYEQYF. CDR3 nucleotides: TGTGCTGGGGGCACCTACGAGCAGTACTTC.

V gene TRBV4-3 combines with J gene TRBJ2-1; 11 bases are a match to TRBD1. The CDR3 spans 16 residues. Looked up from germline, CDR1 is LGHNA and CDR2 is YSLEER. J was trimmed by 3 bases and V by 1 base; bases with no gene match: 2. The CDR3 region is CASSQVGQGGYNEQFF. CDR3 DNA: TGCGCCAGCAGCCAAGTGGGACAGGGGGGCTACAATGAGCAGTTCTTC.

The chain recombines TRBV10-3 with TRBJ2-3; TRBD1 might be the D (5 bases). Per germline, CDR1 ENHRY and CDR2 SYGVKD. V was cut by 8 bases and J by 3 bases, with 9 bases left in between. This CDR3 region has 12 residues. The CDR3 nucleotides read TGTGCCATCCAGGGTGCGACAGATACGCAGTATTTT. This gives the protein CAIQGATDTQYF.